This T cell receptor (beta chain) was obtained from a study of blood T cell repertoires in COVID-19 (TCRdb year 2020). Looking at the study overall: The collaborator samples originated in the United States, Italy and Spain and spanned the acute and convalescent phases of COVID-19. The material from the prospective study consisted of cDNA or gDNA derived from T cells, B-cell-depleted T cells, or PBMCs. The dataset comprised deeply sampled blood TCRbeta repertoires from subjects exposed to, actively infected with, or recovered from COVID-19. A freely available public database, intended as a resource for researchers studying the immune response to SARS-CoV-2, is where the repertoires were released. The samples were drawn from two sources: the first 160 participants of the ongoing ImmuneRACE study, and 1,200 or so subjects contributed by 6 global collaborators. Nearly every sample came with metadata listing a de-identified subject ID, COVID-19 status, age in years and sex. HLA class I and class II types, where available, came from metadata supplied by the sample provider rather than from assay-based typing.

At one collaborating source in Seattle, patients were enrolled during active infection and were followed longitudinally through the course of disease. Whole blood was collected in K2EDTA tubes by collaborating institutions according to the institutions' own protocols. For TCRbeta analysis, collaborators shipped samples in one of three forms: frozen whole blood, isolated PBMCs, or DNA extracted from either of those sample types. Relative to germline, V is 5 bases shorter and J is 4 bases shorter, with 11 bases between their ends. Looking up the germline V gene (reference sequence) yields CDR1 GTSNPN and CDR2 SVGIG. The CDR3 measures 12 amino acids from cysteine to phenylalanine. The kept DNA is CDR3 alone, 36 bases in frame from the first base. In the case of this clone: Its antigen is still unknown. Base qualities are not at hand, and no much larger clone is one base apart.

TCRbeta CDR3 regions were amplified from genomic DNA using the immunoSEQ Assay, a bias-controlled multiplex PCR. The original pipeline was this. The number of nucleated cells in each sample was estimated by amplification of reference gene primers within the assay. To quantify the absolute abundance of each unique TCRbeta CDR3 rearrangement, sequence reads were collapsed and filtered. For each sample, productive Simpson clonality was calculated by taking the square root of Simpson's diversity index across productive rearrangements. TCRdb took this table from immuneACCESS and kept in-frame rearrangements with V and J called. Such tables lack part of the clones; where checked against another copy, unresolved V genes explain under half of the gap, and the rest is unexplained. Clone size and the V and J calls come from that table; the DNA yielded D and trimming. The sample profile shows 300,000 to 350,000 clones; 87% of them were found once. The ten top clones hold roughly 6.3% of the sample.

The investigation overall reported the following: The quantity of clinical and demographic metadata differed by source and by participant and was supplied without curation.

This clonotype was obtained from a woman aged 45 to 65 with COVID-19, enrolled during active disease. The chain couples TRBV30 to TRBJ1-2, with a tentative D gene TRBD1 over 5 matching bases. Sequencing used peripheral blood. The CDR3 in this case is CAWGARSYGYTF. The DNA sequence is given as TGTGCCTGGGGGGCCCGGAGCTATGGCTACACCTTC.